This TCR beta chain was obtained from a study of blood T cell repertoires in COVID-19 (TCRdb year 2020). For context, the study as a whole: Collaborator samples came from the United States, Italy and Spain and covered acute and convalescent phases of COVID-19. The prospective study material was composed of cDNA or gDNA derived from T cells, B-cell-depleted T cells, or PBMCs. The dataset comprised deeply sampled blood TCRbeta repertoires from subjects exposed to, actively infected with, or recovered from COVID-19. The repertoires were made available in a free public database intended to serve as a resource for research on the immune response to SARS-CoV-2. Samples came from the ongoing ImmuneRACE study (first 160 participants) plus 1,254 subjects from 6 global collaborators. Sample metadata almost always included a de-identified subject ID, COVID-19 status, age in years and sex. Where available, HLA class I and class II types were obtained from metadata supplied by the sample provider rather than from assay-based typing.

What the research found in general, with its limitations: Clinical and demographic metadata were provided uncurated, with the amount varying by source and participant.

Note on this clone: The clone's antigen remains unknown. Base qualities are not recorded, but no much larger clone differs from it by a single base.

TCRbeta CDR3 regions were amplified from genomic DNA using the immunoSEQ Assay, a bias-controlled multiplex PCR. Per the source publication's procedure: Within the assay, amplification of reference gene primers was used to estimate how many nucleated cells each sample contained. To quantify the absolute abundance of each unique TCRbeta CDR3 rearrangement, sequence reads were collapsed and filtered. For each sample, productive Simpson clonality was calculated as the square root of Simpson's diversity index across productive rearrangements. This is the immuneACCESS table as TCRdb keeps it, with only in-frame sequences that have V and J called. A part of the clones is gone; compared with another copy, unresolved V genes explain less than half, and the rest is unexplained. From that table come the V and J calls and clone size; the DNA was used to work out D and trimming. The sample table lists approximately 350,000 clones, around four fifths of them with a count of one. The ten largest make up approximately 5% of the sample.

Enrolling through a virtual design, the prospective study's participants ranged in age from roughly 18 to 90 years and lived across 24 United States geographic areas. Cohort assignment in the prospective study relied on participant-reported clinical history from a screening survey and a study questionnaire. Recovered participants in ImmuneRACE Cohort 3 were defined by two consecutive negative NP/OP PCR tests, clearance by a healthcare professional, or resolution of symptoms. In the prospective study, mobile phlebotomists collected whole blood, serum and a nasopharyngeal or oropharyngeal swab from each participant. Participants in the prospective study had the option to provide additional blood draws and questionnaires over a roughly 2-month period. Before DNA extraction, prospective study blood samples were shipped either frozen or at room temperature. This sequence originates from a woman aged 50 to 60 who had recovered from COVID-19. Input material: PBMCs or T cells enriched from blood (not recorded which).

The CDR3: CASSAVGAEAFF. The DNA sequence follows: TGTGCCAGCAGCGCTGTAGGGGCTGAAGCTTTCTTT. The chain is made from TRBV9 and TRBJ1-1; a weak D assignment points to TRBD1 (5 bases agree). The CDR3, from cysteine to phenylalanine, totals 12 residues. Only the CDR3 region is kept as DNA, spanning 36 bases read in frame from base 1. CDR1 and CDR2 are drawn from the germline V gene: SGDLS, YYNGEE. The V end loses 3 bases and the J end loses 6 bases, and a stretch of 9 bases separates them.